Listed below are T cell receptor beta chains from one sample, sequenced in a study of OX40 agonist ivuxolimab in advanced cancers. The repertoire was sequenced with immunoSEQ multiplex PCR; TCRdb's copy has only in-frame clones and lacks some. The sample has about 68,000 clones; roughly 82% are singletons. Sequences were derived from CD4+ or CD8+ T cells sorted from blood, sampled in a trial of the OX40 agonist ivuxolimab. Source of these receptors: an adult with an advanced solid tumor such as melanoma, head and neck, liver or kidney cancer. Each CDR3 is given with its conserved first and last residue. D genes are given only for firm matches. Not all rows give a size; the values are once, few, many and, for expanded clones, a class.

j_call v_call clone_size d_call cdr3_nt cdr3_aa
TRBJ1-1 TRBV18 . TRBD1 TGTGCCAGCTCAACCCGACAGGGGGGAACTGAAGCTTTCTTT CASSTRQGGTEAFF
TRBJ2-1 TRBV9 . TRBD2 TGTGCCAGCAGCGTAGCGGGAGGGCCCTTTGAGCAGTTCTTC CASSVAGGPFEQFF
TRBJ2-2 TRBV2 . . TGTGCCAGCAGGGCGGCAGGGTACACCGGGGAGCTGTTTTTT CASRAAGYTGELFF
TRBJ2-7 TRBV5-1 . TRBD1 TGCGCCAGCAGCTTGGAGGGGACAGGGGACGAGCAGTACTTC CASSLEGTGDEQYF
TRBJ2-1 TRBV5-1 . . TGCGCCAGCAGCCAGGGACAAGAAACTAATGAGCAGTTCTTC CASSQGQETNEQFF
TRBJ2-7 TRBV4-3 . . TGCGCCAGCAGCCAAGATCTAACAGCGTACGAGCAGTACTTC CASSQDLTAYEQYF
TRBJ1-3 TRBV7-2 . TRBD1 TGTGCCAGCAGCTTAGTAGGGCCACAGGGGACAGGCTCTGGAAACACCATATATTTT CASSLVGPQGTGSGNTIYF
TRBJ2-1 TRBV11-2 . . TGTGCCAGCAGCTTAATGAACTCGCCCCTTTACAATGAGCAGTTCTTC CASSLMNSPLYNEQFF
TRBJ2-1 TRBV9 . . TGTGCCAGCAGCGCTAGCTGGGGTTCCTACAATGAGCAGTTCTTC CASSASWGSYNEQFF
TRBJ2-2 TRBV5-1 . . TGCGCCAGCAGCTTAGCAGTGAACACCGGGGAGCTGTTTTTT CASSLAVNTGELFF
TRBJ2-2 TRBV2 few TRBD2 TGTGCCAGCAGTGAAGTAACTAGCGGGAGTTCCGGGGAGCTGTTTTTT CASSEVTSGSSGELFF
TRBJ2-2 TRBV4-3 . . TGCGCCAGCAGCCCGCTTGGGGGAGACACCGGGGAGCTGTTTTTT CASSPLGGDTGELFF
TRBJ2-7 TRBV6-5 . . TGTGCCAGCAGTTACTCGGACGGGTGGCTCGGCGAGCAGTACTTC CASSYSDGWLGEQYF
TRBJ2-7 TRBV2 . . TGTGCCACCAGTCTATCCGGACCATACGAGCAGTACTTC CATSLSGPYEQYF
TRBJ1-1 TRBV5-1 . . TGCGCCAGCAGCCCGGACATGAGGTTGGCTTTCTTT CASSPDMRLAFF
TRBJ1-1 TRBV11-1 . TRBD1 TGTGCCAGCAGCCCCGACAGGGTCCGAACTGAAGCTTTCTTT CASSPDRVRTEAFF
TRBJ1-4 TRBV7-2 once TRBD1 TGTGCCAGCAGCAACAGGGGGGTGGATGAAAAACTGTTTTTT CASSNRGVDEKLFF
TRBJ2-2 TRBV11-3 . . TGTGCCAGCAGCTTAGCAGGAAATGGGGCCGGGGAGCTGTTTTTT CASSLAGNGAGELFF